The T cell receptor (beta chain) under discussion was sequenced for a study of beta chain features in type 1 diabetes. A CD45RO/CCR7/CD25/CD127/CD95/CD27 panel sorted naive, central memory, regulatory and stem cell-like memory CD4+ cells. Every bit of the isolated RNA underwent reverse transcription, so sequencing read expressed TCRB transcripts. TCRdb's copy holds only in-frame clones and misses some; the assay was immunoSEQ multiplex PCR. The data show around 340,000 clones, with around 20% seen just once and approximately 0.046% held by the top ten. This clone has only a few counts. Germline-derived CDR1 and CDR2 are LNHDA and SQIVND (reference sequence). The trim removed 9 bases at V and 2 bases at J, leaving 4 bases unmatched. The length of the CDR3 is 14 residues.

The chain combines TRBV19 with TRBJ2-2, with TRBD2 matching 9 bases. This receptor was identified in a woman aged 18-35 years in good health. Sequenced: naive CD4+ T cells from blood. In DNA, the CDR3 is TGTGCCAGCAGGCGGGAGGGTAACACCGGGGAGCTGTTTTTT. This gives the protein CASRREGNTGELFF. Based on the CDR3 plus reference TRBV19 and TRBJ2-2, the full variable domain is DGGITQSPKYLFRKEGQNVTLSCEQNLNHDAMYWYRQDPGQGLRLIYYSQIVNDFQKGDIAEGYSVSREKKESFPLTVTSAQKNPTAFYLCASRREGNTGELFFGEGSRLTVL.